What follows is one TCR beta chain and its context. Its antigen remains unidentified. Base quality data are lacking; no much larger clone is found one base away. The data were obtained in a study of patients and donors after allogeneic stem cell transplantation (dated by TCRdb to about 2020). The library was prepared using RT-PCR. Sequencer: NextSeq 550. The public reads were quality trimmed at Q25 with fastp and then assembled into clones with MiXCR by TCRdb, keeping productive beta chains. Rows are combined by CDR3 protein, so each entry shows the most common genes and DNA. This sample has 400,000 to 450,000 distinct CDR3 sequences in its table, and roughly 17% of those were observed once. About 7% of the sample is taken by the ten largest. V drops 1 base and J drops 9 bases, leaving 12 bases in between. Counted from cysteine to phenylalanine, this CDR3 has 13 amino acids. Only the CDR3 portion is preserved as DNA: 39 bases, with reading frame beginning at the first base.

This TCR was recovered from a human donor who was either an allogeneic HSCT recipient or a stem cell or donor lymphocyte infusion donor (not recorded which). It is not recorded whose cells these are; they may come from a transplant donor. This chain joins TRBV12-3 or TRBV12-4 to TRBJ1-2; the D region possibly corresponds to TRBD1 (5 bases align). The sequencing sample was made of blood, either unsorted or a sorted T cell fraction (not recorded which). The CDR3 loop reads CASSLEGRESYTF. The DNA sequence is given as TGTGCCAGCAGTTTAGAGGGGCGCGAGAGCTACACCTTC.